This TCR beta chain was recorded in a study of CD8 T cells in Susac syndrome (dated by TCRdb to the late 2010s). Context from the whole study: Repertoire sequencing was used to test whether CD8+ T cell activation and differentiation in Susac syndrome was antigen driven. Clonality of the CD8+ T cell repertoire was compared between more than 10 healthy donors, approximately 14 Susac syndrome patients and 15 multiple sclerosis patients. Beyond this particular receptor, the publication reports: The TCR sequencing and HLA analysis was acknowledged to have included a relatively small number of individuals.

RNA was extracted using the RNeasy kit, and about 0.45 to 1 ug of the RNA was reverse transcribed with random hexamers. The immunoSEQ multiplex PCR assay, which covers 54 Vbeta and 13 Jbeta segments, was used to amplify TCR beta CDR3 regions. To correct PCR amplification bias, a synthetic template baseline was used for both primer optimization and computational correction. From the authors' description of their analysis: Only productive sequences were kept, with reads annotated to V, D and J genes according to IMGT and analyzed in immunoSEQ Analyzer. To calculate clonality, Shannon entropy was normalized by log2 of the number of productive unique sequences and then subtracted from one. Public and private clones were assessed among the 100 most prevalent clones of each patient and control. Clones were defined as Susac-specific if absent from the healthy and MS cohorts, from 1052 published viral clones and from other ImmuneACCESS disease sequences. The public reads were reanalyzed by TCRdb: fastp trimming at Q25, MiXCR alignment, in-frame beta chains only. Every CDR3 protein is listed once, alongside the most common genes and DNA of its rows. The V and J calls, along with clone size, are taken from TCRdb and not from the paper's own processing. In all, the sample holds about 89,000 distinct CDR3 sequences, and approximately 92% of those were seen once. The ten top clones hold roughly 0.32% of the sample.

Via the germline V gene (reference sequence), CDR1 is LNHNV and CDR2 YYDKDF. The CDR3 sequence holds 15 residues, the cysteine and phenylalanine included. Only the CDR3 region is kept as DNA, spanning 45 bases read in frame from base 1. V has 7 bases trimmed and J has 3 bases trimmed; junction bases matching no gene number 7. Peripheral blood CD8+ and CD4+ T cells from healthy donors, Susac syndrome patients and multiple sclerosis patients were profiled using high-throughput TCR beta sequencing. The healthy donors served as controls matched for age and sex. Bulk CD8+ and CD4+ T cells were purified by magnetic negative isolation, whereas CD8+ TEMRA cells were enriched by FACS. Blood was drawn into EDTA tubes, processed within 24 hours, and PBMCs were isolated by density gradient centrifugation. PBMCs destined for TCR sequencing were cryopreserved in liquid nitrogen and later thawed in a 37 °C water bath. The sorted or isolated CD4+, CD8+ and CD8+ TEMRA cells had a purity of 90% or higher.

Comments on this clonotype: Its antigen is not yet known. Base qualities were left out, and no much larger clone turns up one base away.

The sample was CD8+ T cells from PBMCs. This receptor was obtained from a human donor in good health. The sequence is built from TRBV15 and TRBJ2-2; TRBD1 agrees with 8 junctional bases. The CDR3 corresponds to CATKGQGTDTGELFF. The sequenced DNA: TGTGCCACCAAAGGACAGGGAACGGACACCGGGGAGCTGTTTTTT. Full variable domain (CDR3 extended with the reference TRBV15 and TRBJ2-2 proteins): DAMVIQNPRYQVTQFGKPVTLSCSQTLNHNVMYWYQQKSSQAPKLLFHYYDKDFNNEADTPDNFQSRRPNTSFCFLDIRSPGLGDTAMYLCATKGQGTDTGELFFGEGSRLTVL.